Included here is one T cell receptor (beta chain) sequence, with context. The sample holds other DNA sequences that translate to the same CDR3. The sample is drawn from a study of blood T cell repertoires in COVID-19. About the research overall: Both acute and convalescent COVID-19 samples were obtained from the United States, Italy and Spain. T cells, B-cell-depleted T cells, or PBMCs supplied cDNA or gDNA.

As handled by the study authors: Amplifying reference gene primers gave estimates of nucleated cell counts. The protocol was immunoSEQ multiplex PCR, while the TCRdb copy is restricted to in-frame clones and leaves out a portion. That table supplies the V and J calls and clone size; D and trimming were determined from the DNA. The repertoire holds about 73,000 clones, with roughly four fifths as singletons. The CDR3 extends over 11 amino acids. V shed 2 bases and J shed 5 bases, with 7 bases lying between them. Looked up from germline, CDR1 is DFQATT and CDR2 is SNEGSKA (reference sequence). The rearrangement joins TRBV20-1 to TRBJ2-7; no definite D call. This TCR was sampled from a woman in her sixties or seventies with acute or convalescent COVID-19. Sequenced input: peripheral blood. CDR3 DNA: TGCAGTGCTAGATCTGGCCACGAGCAGTACTTC. The encoded protein is CSARSGHEQYF.